The 5 T cell receptor beta chains in this list originate from one sample, sequenced in a study of molecular identifiers for immune sequencing clone quantification. TCRdb analysed the PCR reads with MiXCR anew, one entry per CDR3 protein. Here the sample spans about 640,000 distinct CDR3 sequences, nearly 20% being singletons. Specimen: naive CD8+ T cells from blood, with Jurkat cell RNA spiked in. Subset: FACS-sorted CD8+CD4-CCR7+CD45RA+ naive T cells. The source is a human donor in good health. Some libraries in this study had Jurkat cell RNA spiked in.

In this sample, this clonotype turned up many times. V and J are TRBV28 and TRBJ1-1; D remains ambiguous. There are 16 residues in the CDR3. The germline V gene has CDR1 MDHEN and CDR2 SYDVKM. V was trimmed by 10 bases and J by 0 bases, leaving 21 bases between them. In DNA, the CDR3 is TGTGCCACCTATGGTAGATCGACGGGTTTGAACACTGAAGCTTTCTTT. Translating gives CATYGRSTGLNTEAFF.

Comment on this clonotype: With a much larger clone just one base away, this may be a read error. V usage is TRBV7-2 and J usage is TRBJ1-1; D perhaps matches TRBD1 (5 bases). The CDR3 sequence is 16 residues long. From germline, CDR1 is SGHTA and CDR2 FQGNSA. DNA of the CDR3: TGTGCCAGCAGCTTATGGGGGGGAAATATGAACACTGGAGCTTTCTTT. Amino acid sequence: CASSLWGGNMNTGAFF.

This chain connects TRBV5-1 to TRBJ2-1; 9 nucleotides agree with TRBD2. This CDR3 comprises 15 residues. Trimming took 4 bases from V and 4 from J; bases not matched to a gene: 6. Germline CDR1 is SGHRS and CDR2 is YFSETQ. The CDR3 DNA follows: TGCGCCAGCAGCCCCCGACTAGCGGAATACAATGAGCAGTTCTTC. Amino acids: CASSPRLAEYNEQFF.

Worth noting for this clonotype: It may be a read error: a sequence one base away is much more abundant. This chain joins TRBV7-9 and TRBJ2-5; 10 bases line up with TRBD1. Germline-derived CDR1 and CDR2 are SEHNR and FQNEAQ (reference sequence). The V and J ends lost 7 bases and 14 bases, in that order; junction bases with no gene match: 7. This CDR3 comprises 11 residues. The CDR3 here is CASNSGTGEYF. In nucleotides, the CDR3 is TGTGCCAGCAACTCCGGGACAGGGGAATACTTC.

This clonotype was counted ten times or more. The V call is TRBV20-1, the J call TRBJ2-5, with D maybe TRBD2 (6 bases). The CDR3 consists of 13 residues. Germline CDR1 and CDR2: DFQATT and SNEGSKA (reference sequence). Trimming took off 5 bases at V and 1 base at J, with 11 bases between the two ends. The CDR3 bases are TGCAGTGCTCCTTGGGACTTCCAAGAGACCCAGTACTTC. Its translation: CSAPWDFQETQYF.